Sequencing of this TCR beta chain was carried out in a study of blood T cell repertoires in COVID-19. Study as a whole: From the United States, Italy and Spain came samples of acute and convalescent COVID-19. From T cells, B-cell-depleted T cells, or PBMCs came the material, which was cDNA or gDNA.

Methods used by the authors: Reference gene primer amplification gave estimated nucleated cell counts. This table comes from immunoSEQ multiplex PCR, and its TCRdb copy is limited to in-frame clones, with some not included. For V, J and clone size, that table is used; D and trimming come from the DNA. The table includes about 250,000 clones, approximately 86% detected once. CDR3 size: 15 residues. Between the trimmed V and J ends, which lost 0 bases and 3 bases, there was a span of 12 bases. The germline V gene has CDR1 SGHRS and CDR2 YFSETQ. The rearrangement links TRBV5-1 to TRBJ1-1, with a possible D match to TRBD1 (6 bases). Sequencing used peripheral blood. The sequence derives from an elderly woman with active or convalescent COVID-19. This CDR3 is CASSLGGGRYTEAFF. The CDR3 nucleotides read TGCGCCAGCAGCTTGGGAGGGGGTAGGTACACTGAAGCTTTCTTT.